Following are 9 T cell receptor beta chains from one sample sequenced in a study of spatial heterogeneity in lung cancer (dated by TCRdb to about 2019). The sample's time point, from its label and the paper: blood at routine non-recurrence follow-up after resection. Whole RNA extracted from tumor and nontumor lung tissue, or from cryopreserved PBMC samples, was used for TCR sequencing without cell sorting. Library creation used 5' RACE. Sequenced using a NextSeq 500. TCRdb took the public reads, trimmed them with fastp at Q25, ran MiXCR for clone calling and kept in-frame beta chains. Identical CDR3 proteins give one entry, which carries the most common genes and DNA. This sample has fewer than 55,000 distinct CDR3 sequences in its table, and less than 9% of those were observed once. Of the sample, less than 45% is held by the ten largest clones. The sample was PBMCs, taken at follow-up. Receptor source: a female donor with early-stage non-small cell lung cancer.

This clonotype was counted ten times or more. The rearrangement uses TRBV3-1 and TRBJ2-3, with D tentatively TRBD2 (5 bases). The CDR3 is 14 amino acids. Trimming took off 4 bases at V and 4 bases at J, with 12 bases between the two ends. Germline V lookup: CDR1 LGHDT, CDR2 YNNKEL (reference sequence). The CDR3 sequence: CASSLLASSDTQYF. The CDR3 DNA is TGTGCCAGCAGCCTTCTAGCATCTTCAGATACGCAGTATTTT.

This clonotype was seen repeatedly, ten times or more. The chain combines TRBV7-2 with TRBJ2-2; no firm D call. Trimming stripped 3 bases from V and 5 bases from J, with 10 bases between. The germline gives CDR1 SGHTA, CDR2 FQGNSA. The CDR3 consists of 14 residues. DNA of the CDR3: TGTGCCAGCAGCTTGACGGGTCGGACCGGGGAGCTGTTTTTT. Protein sequence: CASSLTGRTGELFF.

The sample holds many counts of this clonotype. This CDR3 reads CASSGEVGNQPQHF. DNA of the CDR3: TGTGCCAGCAGTGGCGAGGTTGGCAATCAGCCCCAGCATTTT. The chain couples TRBV7-8 to TRBJ1-5, with no clear D. The germline gives CDR1 SGHVS, CDR2 FQNEAQ. V was clipped by 6 bases and J by 2 bases, with 11 bases between them. This CDR3 contains 14 residues.

The V call is TRBV3-1, the J call TRBJ1-2, with D uncertain. Germline V gene data show CDR1 as LGHDT and CDR2 as YNNKEL (reference sequence). V dropped 1 base and J dropped 7 bases, with 19 bases sitting between them. The CDR3 consists of 16 residues. CDR3 loop: CASSQGASGSLLGYTF. In DNA, the CDR3 is TGTGCCAGCAGCCAAGGTGCGAGCGGGAGCCTCCTTGGCTACACCTTC.

The gene calls are TRBV9 and TRBJ2-1; 7 bases match TRBD2. Germline lookup yields CDR1 SGDLS and CDR2 YYNGEE. V trimming: 0 bases; J trimming: 1 base; junction bases outside the gene matches: 1. The CDR3 runs to 15 residues. The CDR3 loop is CASSVVGGSYNEQFF. The CDR3 nucleotides are TGTGCCAGCAGCGTAGTCGGGGGGTCCTACAATGAGCAGTTCTTC.

The genes are TRBV5-1 and TRBJ1-1; D uncertain. The germline CDR1 and CDR2 sequences are SGHRS and YFSETQ. Between the trimmed V and J ends, which lost 2 bases and 6 bases, there was a span of 14 bases. The CDR3 has 14 amino acids. The CDR3 region is CASSLQRINAEAFF. DNA of the CDR3: TGCGCCAGCAGCTTACAGCGTATCAACGCTGAAGCTTTCTTT. Full variable domain (rest looked up from reference TRBV5-1 and TRBJ1-1): KAGVTQTPRYLIKTRGQQVTLSCSPISGHRSVSWYQQTPGQGLQFLFEYFSETQRNKGNFPGRFSGRQFSNSRSEMNVSTLELGDSALYLCASSLQRINAEAFFGQGTRLTVV.

This rearrangement joins TRBV5-6 to TRBJ1-5; D uncertain. The V and J ends lost 0 bases and 5 bases respectively, with 6 bases between them. CDR3 size: 13 residues. Germline V CDR1 and CDR2: SGHDT, YYEEEE. The CDR3 is CASSLGFDQPQHF. CDR3 DNA: TGTGCCAGCAGCTTGGGTTTTGATCAGCCCCAGCATTTT.

The rearrangement links TRBV3-1 to TRBJ2-3; maybe TRBD2 (7 bases). The V end was cut by 4 bases, the J end by 2 bases, with 13 bases between. Germline CDR1 LGHDT, CDR2 YNNKEL (reference sequence). CDR3 length equals 15 residues. As DNA, the CDR3 is TGTGCCAGCAGCCTGGGGGGGGGCATCACAGATACGCAGTATTTT. It translates to CASSLGGGITDTQYF.

This clonotype was found many times. The rearrangement joins TRBV20-1 to TRBJ1-3; no definite D call. Germline assignment: CDR1 DFQATT and CDR2 SNEGSKA (reference sequence). Trimming took off 5 bases at V and 0 bases at J, with 14 bases between the two ends. CDR3 length: 15 residues. The DNA of the CDR3 is TGCAGTGCTCCTAAGACTGTGTCCTCTGGAAACACCATATATTTT. This translates into CSAPKTVSSGNTIYF.